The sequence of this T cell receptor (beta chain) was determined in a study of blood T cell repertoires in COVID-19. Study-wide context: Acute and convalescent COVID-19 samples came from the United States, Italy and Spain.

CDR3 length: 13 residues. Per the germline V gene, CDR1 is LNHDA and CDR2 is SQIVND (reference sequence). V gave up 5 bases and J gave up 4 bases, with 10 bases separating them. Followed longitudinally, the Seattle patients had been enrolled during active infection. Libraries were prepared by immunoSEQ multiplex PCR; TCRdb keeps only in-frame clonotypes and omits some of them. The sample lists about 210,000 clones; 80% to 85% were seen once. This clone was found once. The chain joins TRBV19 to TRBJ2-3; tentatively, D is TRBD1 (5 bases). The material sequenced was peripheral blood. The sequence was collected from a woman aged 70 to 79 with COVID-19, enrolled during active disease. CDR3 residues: CASSLIQADTQYF. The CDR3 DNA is TGTGCCAGTAGTCTTATACAGGCAGATACGCAGTATTTT.